The 3 T cell receptor beta chains presented below share a single source sample, sequenced in a study of CD8 T cells in ankylosing spondylitis. No antigen has been identified for these receptors. Study-level findings and limits: Made up of about eight highly homologous variants, a TCR beta motif appeared characteristic of ankylosing spondylitis blood.

Each CDR3 protein gets one entry after TCRdb re-called the 5' RACE reads with MiXCR. The table shows more than 600,000 distinct CDR3 sequences, with roughly 19% occurring only once. Sequencing input: blood, either unsorted or a sorted T cell fraction (not recorded which). These receptor sequences come from a male donor with ankylosing spondylitis.

The rearrangement links TRBV12-3 or TRBV12-4 to TRBJ2-3, with no clear D. V shed 4 bases and J shed 0 bases, with 14 bases lying between them. CDR3 length: 16 residues. The CDR3 DNA sequence: TGTGCCAGCAGTTCCGGGCCTTATCTTAGCACAGATACGCAGTATTTT. Its translation: CASSSGPYLSTDTQYF.

CDR3 in amino acids: CSVEEGRGVAFF. The CDR3 nucleotides are TGCAGCGTTGAAGAAGGACGGGGGGTAGCTTTCTTT. The V and J genes are TRBV29-1 and TRBJ1-1; D is perhaps TRBD1 (5 bases). There are 12 residues in the CDR3. Trimming took 0 bases from V and 10 from J, leaving 12 bases between them. Looked up from germline, CDR1 is SQVTM and CDR2 is ANQGSEA.

Many counts were recorded for this clonotype. V gene TRBV10-3 combines with J gene TRBJ1-4; D not resolved. The CDR3 consists of 13 residues. V was shortened by 9 bases and J by 0 bases, with 8 bases between the two germline ends. Germline CDR1 ENHRY, CDR2 SYGVKD. Written as DNA, the CDR3 is TGTGCCATATCCATGGCAACTAATGAAAAACTGTTTTTT. Residues: CAISMATNEKLFF.